The rows below give T cell receptor beta chains drawn from one sample of a study of cytomegalovirus exposure and HLA in healthy donors. Libraries were prepared by immunoSEQ multiplex PCR; TCRdb keeps only in-frame clonotypes and omits some of them. The data hold about 130,000 clones, with 94% observed a single time. Sequenced: PBMCs. All receptors come from a woman aged 18-35 years in good health and CMV-seronegative. Both conserved end residues are part of each CDR3. D genes are given only for firm matches. The size field is filled for only some rows; it gives once, few, many or a size class.

size,J,D,V,CDR3,DNA
NA,TRBJ1-1,TRBD1,TRBV6-6,CASSSRQGLTAEAFF,TGTGCCAGCAGCTCCCGACAGGGGTTAACGGCTGAAGCTTTCTTT
NA,TRBJ1-3,TRBD1,TRBV4-1,CASSQRQGTGQIRNTIYF,TGCGCCAGCAGCCAACGACAGGGAACAGGGCAGATCCGAAACACCATATATTTT
NA,TRBJ2-2,TRBD1,TRBV11-2,CASSLRPGQGRVGGELFF,TGTGCCAGCAGCCTCCGCCCGGGACAGGGGAGGGTCGGCGGGGAGCTGTTTTTT
NA,TRBJ2-7,NA,TRBV6-1,CASSPTGYEQYF,TGTGCCAGCAGTCCTACAGGGTACGAGCAGTACTTC
NA,TRBJ1-1,TRBD1,TRBV6-5,CASSWTGGSEAFF,TGTGCCAGCAGTTGGACAGGGGGCAGTGAAGCTTTCTTT
NA,TRBJ1-2,NA,TRBV10-3,CAISDSVNYGYTF,TGTGCCATCAGTGACAGCGTTAACTATGGCTACACCTTC
NA,TRBJ1-2,NA,TRBV6-1,CAIRTGFGPAYGYTF,TGTGCCATCAGAACGGGATTCGGGCCTGCCTATGGCTACACCTTC
NA,TRBJ2-7,NA,TRBV19,CASSDRSGSYEQYF,TGTGCCAGTAGTGACCGGTCAGGCTCCTACGAGCAGTACTTC
few,TRBJ2-7,TRBD1,TRBV28,CASSLGGQGSYEQYF,TGTGCCAGCAGTTTGGGGGGACAGGGGTCCTACGAGCAGTACTTC
NA,TRBJ2-1,TRBD2,TRBV5-1,CASSAGGWEQFF,TGCGCCAGCAGCGCGGGGGGTTGGGAGCAGTTCTTC
NA,TRBJ1-5,NA,TRBV7-8,CASSEISGNQPQHF,TGTGCCAGCAGCGAGATTAGTGGCAATCAGCCCCAGCATTTT
NA,TRBJ2-3,TRBD1,TRBV7-3,CASSQTGVATDTQYF,TGTGCCAGCAGCCAGACAGGGGTCGCCACAGATACGCAGTATTTT
NA,TRBJ1-5,NA,TRBV7-9,CASSFSGNNQPQHF,TGTGCCAGCAGCTTTTCAGGGAACAATCAGCCCCAGCATTTT
NA,TRBJ1-5,TRBD1,TRBV29-1,CSGTGQHPRGQPQHF,TGCAGCGGGACAGGCCAACATCCTCGGGGTCAGCCCCAGCATTTT
NA,TRBJ2-7,NA,TRBV6-5,CASSPDRSYEQYF,TGTGCCAGCAGTCCGGACAGATCCTACGAGCAGTACTTC
NA,TRBJ1-2,TRBD1,TRBV9,CASSATGTGNGYTF,TGTGCCAGCAGCGCCACCGGGACAGGGAACGGCTACACCTTC
NA,TRBJ2-7,NA,TRBV9,CASSARGSLGSYEQYF,TGTGCCAGCAGCGCCCGGGGGAGCCTGGGCTCCTACGAGCAGTACTTC
NA,TRBJ2-7,NA,TRBV19,CASSIGGGTVKQYF,TGTGCCAGTAGTATAGGAGGCGGGACAGTGAAGCAGTACTTC
NA,TRBJ1-5,NA,TRBV6-5,CASSTTRQPQHF,TGTGCCAGCAGTACGACCAGGCAGCCCCAGCATTTT
NA,TRBJ2-3,NA,TRBV30,CAGNSGVTDTQYF,TGTGCCGGAAACTCGGGGGTAACAGATACGCAGTATTTT